This is a list of T cell receptor beta chains from one sample in a study of cytomegalovirus exposure and HLA in healthy donors. The data were produced by immunoSEQ multiplex PCR, yet TCRdb's version contains in-frame clones alone and is incomplete. The sample has 150,000 or so clones; approximately 80% are singletons. The source material was PBMCs. These receptor sequences come from a man aged 25-45 years in good health and CMV-seropositive. Each CDR3 is given with its conserved first and last residue. The D gene is left open where the match is weak. The size entry is marked missing in some rows and otherwise reads once, few, many or a size class.

clone size,V gene,D gene,J gene,CDR3 protein,CDR3 DNA
.,TRBV6-5,TRBD2,TRBJ2-1,CASSYTVDSGSNEQFF,TGTGCCAGCAGTTACACGGTGGATAGCGGGAGTAATGAGCAGTTCTTC
many,TRBV25-1,TRBD1,TRBJ1-1,CASRQNRGRGDTEAFF,TGTGCCAGCAGACAGAACAGGGGGCGAGGCGACACTGAAGCTTTCTTT
.,TRBV5-1,.,TRBJ2-5,CASSLTLAALRETQYF,TGCGCCAGCAGCTTAACACTAGCAGCGTTGAGAGAGACCCAGTACTTC
.,TRBV9,TRBD2,TRBJ2-7,CASSVEASGDEQYF,TGTGCCAGCAGCGTAGAAGCTAGCGGGGACGAGCAGTACTTC
once,TRBV19,TRBD1,TRBJ1-5,CASSIGRTGHLF,TGTGCCAGTAGTATCGGGCGGACAGGACATCTCTTT
.,TRBV4-2,TRBD1,TRBJ1-2,CASSLGQVGLSGYTF,TGTGCCAGCAGCCTCGGACAGGTCGGCTTATCTGGCTACACCTTC
.,TRBV9,TRBD1,TRBJ1-1,CASSEDIQGTPEAFF,TGTGCCAGCAGCGAAGATATACAGGGGACCCCTGAAGCTTTCTTT
once,TRBV9,TRBD2,TRBJ2-1,CASSAPGRLAGANEQFF,TGTGCCAGCAGCGCACCTGGAAGACTAGCGGGAGCCAATGAGCAGTTCTTC
few,TRBV5-5,.,TRBJ1-3,CASSLEQFSGNTIYF,TGTGCCAGCAGCTTGGAACAGTTCTCTGGAAACACCATATATTTT
.,TRBV28,.,TRBJ2-1,CASSFSGDYNEQFF,TGTGCCAGCAGTTTCTCCGGTGACTACAATGAGCAGTTCTTC
.,TRBV2,.,TRBJ2-2,CASSKDWTGELFF,TGTGCCAGCAGTAAGGACTGGACCGGGGAGCTGTTTTTT
.,TRBV29-1,.,TRBJ1-1,CSVGQLSTEAFF,TGCAGCGTTGGACAGTTAAGCACTGAAGCTTTCTTT
few,TRBV5-1,TRBD1,TRBJ1-1,CASSWGTANTEAFF,TGCGCCAGCAGCTGGGGGACAGCGAACACTGAAGCTTTCTTT
.,TRBV2,TRBD2,TRBJ2-7,CASSVLASGSSYEQYF,TGTGCCAGCAGTGTCTTGGCTAGCGGGAGTTCCTACGAGCAGTACTTC
.,TRBV19,TRBD2,TRBJ2-2,CASSIRPSGGTGELFF,TGTGCCAGTAGTATACGGCCTAGCGGGGGCACCGGGGAGCTGTTTTTT
.,TRBV27,.,TRBJ1-5,CASSVGPGGNQPQHF,TGTGCCAGCAGCGTAGGACCAGGGGGCAATCAGCCCCAGCATTTT
.,TRBV5-6,.,TRBJ1-4,CASSLSQGSTNEKLFF,TGTGCCAGCAGCTTGTCCCAGGGTTCAACTAATGAAAAACTGTTTTTT
.,TRBV4-2,TRBD2,TRBJ2-1,CASSPQSREYTNEQFF,TGTGCCAGCAGCCCCCAATCGCGGGAGTACACGAATGAGCAGTTCTTC
.,TRBV9,.,TRBJ2-7,CASSPGFSYEQYF,TGTGCCAGCAGCCCAGGGTTCAGCTACGAGCAGTACTTC
.,TRBV11-2,TRBD2,TRBJ2-5,CASSFGTSGYRETQYF,TGTGCCAGCAGCTTTGGGACTAGCGGGTATAGGGAGACCCAGTACTTC
.,TRBV4-2,.,TRBJ1-5,CASSQEFDFRDCLHPQHF,TGTGCCAGCAGCCAAGAGTTTGATTTCCGGGACTGCCTTCATCCCCAGCATTTT
few,TRBV28,.,TRBJ2-2,CASSSQGSGTGELFF,TGTGCCAGCAGTTCACAGGGAAGTGGCACCGGGGAGCTGTTTTTT
few,TRBV6-5,.,TRBJ1-5,CASRQNQPQHF,TGTGCCAGCAGACAAAATCAGCCCCAGCATTTT
.,TRBV19,.,TRBJ1-2,CASSMEGGDYGYTF,TGTGCCAGTAGTATGGAAGGCGGAGACTATGGCTACACCTTC
.,TRBV28,.,TRBJ1-5,CATKGGGNQPQHF,TGTGCCACAAAAGGGGGAGGCAATCAGCCCCAGCATTTT
.,TRBV18,TRBD2,TRBJ2-1,CASSPRSGSSYNEQFF,TGTGCCAGCTCACCCCGTAGCGGGAGCTCCTACAATGAGCAGTTCTTC
.,TRBV5-4,.,TRBJ2-1,CASSSSHNEQFF,TGTGCCAGCAGCTCATCCCACAATGAGCAGTTCTTC
.,TRBV19,.,TRBJ1-4,CASSIEAGNNEKLFF,TGTGCCAGTAGTATAGAGGCGGGAAATAATGAAAAACTGTTTTTT
.,TRBV29-1,TRBD1,TRBJ1-1,CSDNRGRGEAFF,TGCAGCGATAACAGGGGACGGGGTGAAGCTTTCTTT
.,TRBV7-3,TRBD1,TRBJ2-7,CASSLRQGPSYEQYF,TGTGCCAGCAGCCTTAGACAGGGGCCCTCCTACGAGCAGTACTTC
.,TRBV27,.,TRBJ2-7,CASSAPSYEQYF,TGTGCCAGCAGTGCGCCCTCCTACGAGCAGTACTTC
few,TRBV28,.,TRBJ2-3,CASSTHGGEGSDTQYF,TGTGCCAGCAGTACCCATGGGGGCGAGGGGTCAGATACGCAGTATTTT
.,TRBV6-7,TRBD2,TRBJ2-3,CASSSLLAGGTDTQYF,TGTGCCAGCAGTTCTCTCTTAGCGGGAGGCACAGATACGCAGTATTTT
.,TRBV19,TRBD2,TRBJ2-1,CASKQPGTSGFEQFF,TGTGCCAGTAAGCAGCCCGGGACTAGCGGGTTTGAGCAGTTCTTC